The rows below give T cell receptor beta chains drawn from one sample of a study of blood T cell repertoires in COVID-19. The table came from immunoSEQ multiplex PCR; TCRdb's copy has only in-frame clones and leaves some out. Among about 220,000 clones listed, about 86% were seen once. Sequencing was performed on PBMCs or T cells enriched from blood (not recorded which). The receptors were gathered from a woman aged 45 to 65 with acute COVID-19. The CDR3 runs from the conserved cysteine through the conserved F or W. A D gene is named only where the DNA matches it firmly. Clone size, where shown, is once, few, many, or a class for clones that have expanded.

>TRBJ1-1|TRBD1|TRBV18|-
TGTGCCAGCTCACCAGGACAGGACACTGAAGCTTTCTTT
CASSPGQDTEAFF
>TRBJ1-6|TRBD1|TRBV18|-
TGTGCCAGCTCATCCGACAGGGGAGAGGCACCCCTCCACTTT
CASSSDRGEAPLHF
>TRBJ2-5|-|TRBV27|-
TGTGCCAGCAGCCGCGGACAGAGACGAGAGCTCCCCCAGTACTTC
CASSRGQRRELPQYF
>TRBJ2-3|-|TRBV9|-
TGTGCCAGCAGCGTAGTGACGGGATTAGGCACAGATACGCAGTATTTT
CASSVVTGLGTDTQYF
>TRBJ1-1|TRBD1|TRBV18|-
TGTGCCAGCTCCCCCGGGTTCACAGGGGCCGAAGCTTTCTTT
CASSPGFTGAEAFF
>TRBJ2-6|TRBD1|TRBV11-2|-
TGTGCCAGCAGCCCCCGACAGGGTAGCTCTGGGGCCAACGTCCTGACTTTC
CASSPRQGSSGANVLTF
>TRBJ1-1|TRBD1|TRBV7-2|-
TGTGCCAGCAGCCAAATGCCGGGACAGCTCACTGAAGCTTTCTTT
CASSQMPGQLTEAFF
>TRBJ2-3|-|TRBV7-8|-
TGTGCCAGCAGCTTAAGATGGACTGGCGCAGATACGCAGTATTTT
CASSLRWTGADTQYF
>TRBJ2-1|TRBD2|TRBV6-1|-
TGTGCCAGCAGTGGCCCGAGCGGGAGGATAAAAAATGAGCAGTTCTTC
CASSGPSGRIKNEQFF
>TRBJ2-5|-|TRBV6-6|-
TGTGCCAGCAGTTACTCTGTGCGGGGGCCAGAGACCCAGTACTTC
CASSYSVRGPETQYF
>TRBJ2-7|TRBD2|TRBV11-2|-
TGTGCCAGCAGCTTGCTTGCGGGAGTAGCGTACGAGCAGTACTTC
CASSLLAGVAYEQYF
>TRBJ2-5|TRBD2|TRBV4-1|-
TGCGCCAGCAGCTTCACTAGCGGGAGTGTTGAGACCCAGTACTTC
CASSFTSGSVETQYF
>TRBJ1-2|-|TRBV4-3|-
TGCGCCAGCAGCCAAGCACAGCCTCTTTATGGCTACACCTTC
CASSQAQPLYGYTF
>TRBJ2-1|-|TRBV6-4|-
TGTGCCAGCAGTGACGGTCGGGGGGCGGGGAATGAGCAGTTCTTC
CASSDGRGAGNEQFF
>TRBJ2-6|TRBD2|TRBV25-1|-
TGTGCCAGCAGAGAACGGGGGGCTGGGGCCAACGTCCTGACTTTC
CASRERGAGANVLTF
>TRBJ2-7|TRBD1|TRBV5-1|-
TGCGCCAGCAGGGAGGACAGGGGCTCCTTCTGGGAGCAGTACTTC
CASREDRGSFWEQYF
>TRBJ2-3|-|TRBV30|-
TGTGCCTGGAGTGTACTCACAGATACGCAGTATTTT
CAWSVLTDTQYF
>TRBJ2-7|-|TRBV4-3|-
TGCGCCAGCAGCCAAGATGTCGGACGGGGACAAAAGCAGTACTTC
CASSQDVGRGQKQYF
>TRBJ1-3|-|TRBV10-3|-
TGTGCCATCAGTGCGTTCGCAGGGGCCTCCTCTGGAAACACCATATATTTT
CAISAFAGASSGNTIYF
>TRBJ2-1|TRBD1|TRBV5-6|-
TGTGCCAGCAGATGGGACAGCTCCTACAATGAGCAGTTCTTC
CASRWDSSYNEQFF
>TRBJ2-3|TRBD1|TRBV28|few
TGTGCCAGCAGGCGGACAGGGGGCACAGATACGCAGTATTTT
CASRRTGGTDTQYF
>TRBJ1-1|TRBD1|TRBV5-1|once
TGCGCCAGCAGCATGCAGGGGGCCACTGAAGCTTTCTTT
CASSMQGATEAFF
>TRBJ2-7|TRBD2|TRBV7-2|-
TGTGCCAGCAGCCGGACTAGCGGGGCGTACGAGCAGTACTTC
CASSRTSGAYEQYF
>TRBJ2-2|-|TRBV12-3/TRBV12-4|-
TGTGCCAGCAGCCCGCGGGCCGGGGAGCTGTTTTTT
CASSPRAGELFF
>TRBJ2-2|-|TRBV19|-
TGTGCCAGTCGTAAACAGGGAGTGGGCACCGGGGAGCTGTTTTTT
CASRKQGVGTGELFF
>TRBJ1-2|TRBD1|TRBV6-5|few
TGTGCCAGCAGACCCACCGGGACAGGGTTTGGCTACACCTTC
CASRPTGTGFGYTF
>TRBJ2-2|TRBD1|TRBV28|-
TGTGCCAGCAGTTTACCGGGACAGGGGGCGGTCGGGGAGCTGTTTTTT
CASSLPGQGAVGELFF
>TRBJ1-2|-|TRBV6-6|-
TGTGCCAGCATCGAGGGAAGCCGGGGCGGGGGTGGCTACACCTTC
CASIEGSRGGGGYTF
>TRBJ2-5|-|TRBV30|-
TGTGCCTGGAGTGTAGGGGGAGGGACGGAGACCCAGTACTTC
CAWSVGGGTETQYF
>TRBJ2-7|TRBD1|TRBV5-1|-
TGCGCCAGCAGCTTGGAGGGACAGGGGGCCTACGAGCAGTACTTC
CASSLEGQGAYEQYF
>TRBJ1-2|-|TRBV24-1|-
TGTGCCACCAGTGATTTTGCAGGGCGGGGCTACACCTTC
CATSDFAGRGYTF
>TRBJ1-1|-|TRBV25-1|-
TGTGCCAGCAGTGAACCAGGGATAATTACTGAAGCTTTCTTT
CASSEPGIITEAFF
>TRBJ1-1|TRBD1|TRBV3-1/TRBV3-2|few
TGTGCCAGCAGCCAATCGGACAGGTCCACTGAAGCTTTCTTT
CASSQSDRSTEAFF
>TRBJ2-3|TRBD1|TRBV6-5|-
TGTGCCAGCAGTCAACAGGGGTTTAGCACAGATACGCAGTATTTT
CASSQQGFSTDTQYF
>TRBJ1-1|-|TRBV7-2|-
TGTGCCAGCAGCTTAACAGGGTTTTCTGAAGCTTTCTTT
CASSLTGFSEAFF
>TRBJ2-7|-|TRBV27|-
TGTGCCAGCAGTACCGTGGGAGGAAGCTCCTACGAGCAGTACTTC
CASSTVGGSSYEQYF
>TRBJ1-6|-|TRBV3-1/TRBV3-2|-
TGTGCCAGCAGCCGGGAGACCCCAAATTCACCCCTCCACTTT
CASSRETPNSPLHF
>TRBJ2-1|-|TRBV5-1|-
TGCGCCAGCAGCTTGCGAGACGGGAGAAACAATGAGCAGTTCTTC
CASSLRDGRNNEQFF
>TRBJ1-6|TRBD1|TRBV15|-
TGTGCCACCAGCAGAGGTGGGGGACAGTATAATTCACCCCTCCACTTT
CATSRGGGQYNSPLHF
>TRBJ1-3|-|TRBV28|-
TGTGCCAGCAGTTTAGGGGCCGTCACCATATATTTT
CASSLGAVTIYF
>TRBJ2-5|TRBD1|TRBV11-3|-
TGTGCCAGCAGCCAAAGACAGGGGGGCCAAGAGACCCAGTACTTC
CASSQRQGGQETQYF
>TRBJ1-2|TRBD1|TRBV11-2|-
TGTGCCAGCAGCTTAACCGGGACAGGGGGTTCCGGCTACACCTTC
CASSLTGTGGSGYTF
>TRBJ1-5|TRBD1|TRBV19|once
TGTGCCAGTAGTATTTTCGGGGACAGGTACAATCAGCCCCAGCATTTT
CASSIFGDRYNQPQHF
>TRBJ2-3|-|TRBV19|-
TGTGCCAGTAGTAGGACACATAGCACAGATACGCAGTATTTT
CASSRTHSTDTQYF